Sequencing of this T cell receptor beta chain was carried out in a study of shared clonotypes between healthy human individuals. General study results and limits: Shared across a few donors were roughly 5.3% of the naive CD4 clonotypes. Rarefaction analysis demonstrated incomplete sorted-subset sequencing notwithstanding large depth.

This clone came up once. Its antigen remains unknown. Using immunoSEQ multiplex PCR, the repertoire was profiled, and TCRdb retains in-frame clones only, with some absent. This sample yields 2 million to 2.5 million clones, of which 90% to 96% are seen a single time; around 0.13% belongs to the top ten. Trimming cost V 2 bases and J 2 bases; bases outside gene matches: 6. The CDR3 spans 16 residues. The V gene's germline CDR1 is MNHNS and CDR2 SASEGT. What was sequenced was naive CD4+ T cells sorted from blood. As to subset: CD45RA+ positively selected. This receptor was taken from a man aged 18 to 29 in good health. The chain employs TRBV6-1 and TRBJ2-7, with TRBD1 matching over 10 bases. The DNA of the CDR3 is TGTGCCAGCAGTGAATTTGGGACAGGGGACCCCTACGAGCAGTACTTC. Amino acids: CASSEFGTGDPYEQYF.